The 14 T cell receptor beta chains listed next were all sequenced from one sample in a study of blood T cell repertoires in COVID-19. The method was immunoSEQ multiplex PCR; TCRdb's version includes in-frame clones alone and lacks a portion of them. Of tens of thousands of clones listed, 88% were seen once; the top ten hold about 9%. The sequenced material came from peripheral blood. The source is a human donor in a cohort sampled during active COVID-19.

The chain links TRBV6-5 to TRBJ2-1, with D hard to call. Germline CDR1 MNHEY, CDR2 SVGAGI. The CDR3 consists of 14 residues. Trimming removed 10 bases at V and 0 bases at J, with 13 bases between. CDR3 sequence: CATLAASSYNEQFF. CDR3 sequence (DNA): TGTGCCACCCTGGCAGCGTCCTCCTACAATGAGCAGTTCTTC.

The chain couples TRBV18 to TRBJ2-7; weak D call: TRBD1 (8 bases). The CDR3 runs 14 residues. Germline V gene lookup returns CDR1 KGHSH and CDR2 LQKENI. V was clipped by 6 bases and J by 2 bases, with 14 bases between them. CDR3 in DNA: TGTGCCAGCTCCCAAGCGGGACAGGCCTACGAGCAGTACTTC. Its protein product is CASSQAGQAYEQYF.

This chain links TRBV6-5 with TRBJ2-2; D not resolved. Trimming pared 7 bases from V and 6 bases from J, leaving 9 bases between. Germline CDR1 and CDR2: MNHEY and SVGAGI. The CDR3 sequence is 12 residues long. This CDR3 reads CASNQFSGELFF. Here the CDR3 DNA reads TGTGCCAGCAACCAGTTTTCCGGGGAGCTGTTTTTT.

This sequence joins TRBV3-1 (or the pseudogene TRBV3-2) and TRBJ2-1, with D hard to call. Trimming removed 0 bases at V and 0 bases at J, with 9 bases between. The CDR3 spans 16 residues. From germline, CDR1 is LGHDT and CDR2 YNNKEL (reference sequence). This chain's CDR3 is CASSQDVAVSYNEQFF. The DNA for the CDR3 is TGTGCCAGCAGCCAAGATGTCGCGGTCTCCTACAATGAGCAGTTCTTC.

CDR3 protein: CASSLVGGMTNIQYF. Here the CDR3 DNA reads TGTGCCAGCAGCTTAGTTGGCGGGATGACGAACATTCAGTACTTC. V usage is TRBV11-1 and J usage is TRBJ2-4, with a tentative D call TRBD2 (6 bases). The CDR3 is made up of 15 amino acids. Germline assignment: CDR1 SGHAT and CDR2 FQDESV (reference sequence). V lost 1 base to trimming and J lost 7 bases, with 14 bases between them.

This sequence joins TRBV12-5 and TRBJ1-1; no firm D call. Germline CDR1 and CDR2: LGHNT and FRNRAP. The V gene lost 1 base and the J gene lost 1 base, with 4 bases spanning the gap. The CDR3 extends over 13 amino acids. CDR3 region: CASGLAGNTEAFF. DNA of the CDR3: TGTGCTAGTGGTTTGGCAGGGAACACTGAAGCTTTCTTT.

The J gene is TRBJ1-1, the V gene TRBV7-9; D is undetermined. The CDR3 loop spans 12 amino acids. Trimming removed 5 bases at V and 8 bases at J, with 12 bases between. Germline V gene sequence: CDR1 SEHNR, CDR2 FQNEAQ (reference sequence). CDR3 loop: CASSTSTVEAFF. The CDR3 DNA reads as TGTGCCAGCAGCACTTCTACGGTCGAAGCTTTCTTT.

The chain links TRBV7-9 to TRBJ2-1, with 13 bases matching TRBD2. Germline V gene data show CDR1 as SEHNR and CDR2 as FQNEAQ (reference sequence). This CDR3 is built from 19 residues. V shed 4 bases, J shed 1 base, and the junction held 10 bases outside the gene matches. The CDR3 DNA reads TGTGCCAGCAGCTCACCTCCCACTAGCGGGAGGGATTCCTACAATGAGCAGTTCTTC. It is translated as CASSSPPTSGRDSYNEQFF.

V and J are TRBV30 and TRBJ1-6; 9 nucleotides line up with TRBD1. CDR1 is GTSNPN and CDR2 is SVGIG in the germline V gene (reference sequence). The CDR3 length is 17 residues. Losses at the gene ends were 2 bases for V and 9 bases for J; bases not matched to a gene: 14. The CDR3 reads CAWSRTPTGQGSSPLHF. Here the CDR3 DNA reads TGTGCCTGGAGTCGTACCCCGACGGGACAGGGTAGTTCACCCCTCCACTTT.

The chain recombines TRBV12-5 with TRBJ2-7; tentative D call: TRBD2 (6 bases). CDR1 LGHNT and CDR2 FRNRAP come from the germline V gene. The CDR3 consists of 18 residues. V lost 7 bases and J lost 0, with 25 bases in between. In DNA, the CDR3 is TGTGCTAGTGCCAGGGCGGGGATAGCCGCTACGAACTCCTACGAGCAGTACTTC. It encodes CASARAGIAATNSYEQYF.

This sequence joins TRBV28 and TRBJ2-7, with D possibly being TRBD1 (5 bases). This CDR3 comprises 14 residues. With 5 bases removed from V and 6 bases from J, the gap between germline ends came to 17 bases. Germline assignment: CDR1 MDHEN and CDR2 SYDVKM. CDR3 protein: CASSPYEGAFEQYF. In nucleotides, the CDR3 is TGTGCCAGCAGTCCTTACGAAGGGGCCTTCGAGCAGTACTTC.

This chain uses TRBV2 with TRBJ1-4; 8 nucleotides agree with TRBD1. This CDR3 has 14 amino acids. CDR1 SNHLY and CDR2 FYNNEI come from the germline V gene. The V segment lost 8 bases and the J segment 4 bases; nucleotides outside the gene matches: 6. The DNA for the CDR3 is TGTGCCAGCCGGGGACAGGTGTTTAATGAAAAACTGTTTTTT. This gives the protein CASRGQVFNEKLFF.

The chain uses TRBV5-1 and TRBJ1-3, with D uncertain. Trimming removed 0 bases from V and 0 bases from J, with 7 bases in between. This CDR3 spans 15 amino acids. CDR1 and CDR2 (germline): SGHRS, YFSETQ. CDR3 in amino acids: CASSLAASSGNTIYF. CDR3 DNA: TGCGCCAGCAGCTTGGCCGCGAGCTCTGGAAACACCATATATTTT.

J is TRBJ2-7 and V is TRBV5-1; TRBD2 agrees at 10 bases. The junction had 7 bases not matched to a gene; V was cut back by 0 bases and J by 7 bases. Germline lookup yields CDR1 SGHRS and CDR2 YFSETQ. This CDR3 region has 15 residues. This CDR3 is CASSLASGGTGEQYF. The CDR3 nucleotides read TGCGCCAGCAGCTTGGCTAGCGGGGGTACTGGGGAGCAGTACTTC.